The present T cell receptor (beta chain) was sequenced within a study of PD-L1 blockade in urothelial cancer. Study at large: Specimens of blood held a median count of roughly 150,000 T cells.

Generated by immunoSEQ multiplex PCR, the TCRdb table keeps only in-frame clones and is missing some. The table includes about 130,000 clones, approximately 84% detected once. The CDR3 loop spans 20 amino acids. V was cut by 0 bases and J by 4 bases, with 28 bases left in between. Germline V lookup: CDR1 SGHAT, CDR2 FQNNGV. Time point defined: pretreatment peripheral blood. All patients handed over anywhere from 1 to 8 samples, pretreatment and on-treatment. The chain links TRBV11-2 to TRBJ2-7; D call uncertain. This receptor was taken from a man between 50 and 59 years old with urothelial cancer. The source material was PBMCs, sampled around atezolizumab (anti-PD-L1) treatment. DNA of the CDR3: TGTGCCAGCAGCTTAGATCTATGGGTTCAGCCCACCACGACAACTTACGAGCAGTACTTC. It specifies CASSLDLWVQPTTTTYEQYF.